This is a list of T cell receptor beta chains from one sample in a study of T cell changes during pregnancy in multiple sclerosis. Sequenced by immunoSEQ multiplex PCR; TCRdb stores in-frame clones only, minus some. The sample consists of 30,000 to 45,000 clones, more than 80% of them appearing once. The sequencing here drew on CD4+ T cells from peripheral blood mononuclear cells, taken in the third trimester of pregnancy. The receptors originated from a female donor with multiple sclerosis, enrolled in a pregnancy study. The CDR3 runs from the conserved cysteine through the conserved F or W. The D gene is left open where the match is weak. Clone size is not always given. Where it is, it says once, few, many or a class for expanded clones.

TRBV30	TRBD1	TRBJ1-4	NA	TGTGCCTGGAGTGCCTGGGACAGGGGGCCAAGTAATGAAAAACTGTTTTTT	CAWSAWDRGPSNEKLFF
TRBV5-6	NA	TRBJ2-3	NA	TGTGCCAGCAGCTTCCGGCCTAGCAGAGCGCTAAATACGCAGTATTTT	CASSFRPSRALNTQYF
TRBV19	NA	TRBJ1-5	NA	TGTGCCAGTAGTTCACCGGGATCCTGGTTAAATCAGCCCCAGCATTTT	CASSSPGSWLNQPQHF
TRBV27	TRBD1	TRBJ2-1	NA	TGTGCCAGCAGCCCGAGTAGGGACAGGGCTCCGTTCTTC	CASSPSRDRAPFF
TRBV28	NA	TRBJ1-2	once	TGTGCCAGCAGTACCAACGTCCGGGGCTACACCTTC	CASSTNVRGYTF
TRBV5-4	TRBD2	TRBJ2-5	few	TGTGCCAGCAGCCCCAAGAAAGCGGGGCTAAACCAAGAGACCCAGTACTTC	CASSPKKAGLNQETQYF
TRBV7-2	NA	TRBJ1-1	once	TGTGCCAGCAGCTACGTGGGGACATGGGGAGGGAAGAACACTGAAGCTTTCTTT	CASSYVGTWGGKNTEAFF
TRBV2	NA	TRBJ1-2	NA	TGTGCCAGCAGTGAGATGGGTCACGGGTACGGCTACACCTTC	CASSEMGHGYGYTF
TRBV21-1	NA	TRBJ2-5	NA	TGTGCCAGCAGGGCTCGCCCGGAAAATGATAGCACTAGACCCCAAGAGACCCAGTACTTC	CASRARPENDSTRPQETQYF
TRBV5-1	NA	TRBJ1-5	NA	TGCGCCAGCAGTTCCCAGTCGGGGGGGAATCAGCCCCAGCATTTT	CASSSQSGGNQPQHF
TRBV6-6	NA	TRBJ2-3	NA	TGTGCCAGCAGTTACTCTACCAGGGCTGTAACAGATACGCAGTATTTT	CASSYSTRAVTDTQYF
TRBV7-9	TRBD2	TRBJ2-1	NA	TGTGCCAGCAGCGCGGGACTAGCGGGAGTGGTGAATGAGCAGTTCTTC	CASSAGLAGVVNEQFF
TRBV7-2	NA	TRBJ2-4	NA	TGTGCCAGCAGCTTGGGCGGGCCGAAAAACATTCAGTACTTC	CASSLGGPKNIQYF
TRBV11-2	TRBD1	TRBJ1-4	NA	TGTGCCAGCAGCTTAGGAGGACAGGGTAATGAAAAACTGTTTTTT	CASSLGGQGNEKLFF
TRBV5-5	NA	TRBJ2-1	NA	TGTGCCAGCAGCTCCCAGACAGGAGTCTACAATGAGCAGTTCTTC	CASSSQTGVYNEQFF
TRBV7-9	TRBD1	TRBJ2-1	NA	TGTGCCAGCAGCCCCGGAACAGGGGGCCGCTTCTTC	CASSPGTGGRFF
TRBV11-2	NA	TRBJ1-2	once	TGTGCCAGCAGCCGGCGGCCGGACTATGGCTACACCTTC	CASSRRPDYGYTF
TRBV7-9	NA	TRBJ2-1	NA	TGTGCCAGCAGCCCCCTGGGACACCCCGGGTACAATGAGCAGTTCTTC	CASSPLGHPGYNEQFF
TRBV21-1	NA	TRBJ1-5	NA	TGTGCCAGCAGCAAAGGCGGTTTTCCGGACAGTGGGCTTTATAGCAATCAGCCCCAGCATTTT	CASSKGGFPDSGLYSNQPQHF
TRBV7-2	TRBD1	TRBJ1-2	NA	TGTGCCAGCAGCTTCAGGAGGACAGGGATTCTCTATGGCTACACCTTC	CASSFRRTGILYGYTF
TRBV4-1	TRBD2	TRBJ2-3	NA	TGCGCCAGCAGCCACCTTGGGCGCACTAGCGGAGGGGATACGCAGTATTTT	CASSHLGRTSGGDTQYF
TRBV7-2	NA	TRBJ2-7	NA	TGTGCCAGCAGCTTAATGCGGGGCGCCTACGAGCAGTACTTC	CASSLMRGAYEQYF
TRBV6-6	TRBD1	TRBJ2-1	few	TGTGCCAGCAGTTGGGGGACAGCGTACAATGAGCAGTTCTTC	CASSWGTAYNEQFF
TRBV19	NA	TRBJ1-5	NA	TGTGCCAGTAGTATTGGGGGCAGGAATCAGCCCCAGCATTTT	CASSIGGRNQPQHF
TRBV25-1	NA	TRBJ1-5	NA	TGTGCCAGCAGTGAATATGGAGGGAATCAGCCCCAGCATTTT	CASSEYGGNQPQHF
TRBV19	TRBD1	TRBJ2-1	NA	TGTGCCAGTAGTATAGGGCAGGGGGCCGGAAATGAGCAGTTCTTC	CASSIGQGAGNEQFF
TRBV9	TRBD2	TRBJ2-3	once	TGTGCCAGCAGCCCTAGCGGGAGTAGTGTAGATACGCAGTATTTT	CASSPSGSSVDTQYF
TRBV10-1	NA	TRBJ2-5	NA	TGCGCCAGCCAAACCCATTTACTAGAGACCCAAGAGACCCAGTACTTC	CASQTHLLETQETQYF
TRBV19	TRBD1	TRBJ1-2	NA	TGTGCCAGTAAGACGGAACGACAGGGTAGGCTTAAAGACTTC	CASKTERQGRLKDF
TRBV28	NA	TRBJ2-7	NA	TGTGCCAGCAGTTTAGCTAGTCGCGAGCAGTACTTC	CASSLASREQYF
TRBV6-6	NA	TRBJ1-1	NA	TGTGCCAGCAAACAGAACACTGAAGCTTTCTTT	CASKQNTEAFF
TRBV4-3	TRBD1	TRBJ2-3	NA	TGCGCCAGCAGCAAACCCCCCCTAGGGACAGAGAGCACAGATACGCAGTATTTT	CASSKPPLGTESTDTQYF
TRBV4-3	NA	TRBJ1-1	NA	TGCGCCAGCAGCCGGGGGGTTAACACTGAAGCTTTCTTT	CASSRGVNTEAFF
TRBV5-6	NA	TRBJ1-4	NA	TGCGCCAGCAGCCTTTACAGGGTTTCAACTAATGAAAAACTGTTTTTT	CASSLYRVSTNEKLFF
TRBV7-7	NA	TRBJ1-3	NA	TGTGCCAGCAGCAAGGACAACCTCTCTGGAAACACCATATATTTT	CASSKDNLSGNTIYF
TRBV6-6	TRBD1	TRBJ1-5	NA	TGTGCCAGCAGTTATGCCGGGACAGAGGAGCATTTT	CASSYAGTEEHF
TRBV19	TRBD1	TRBJ2-7	few	TGTGCCAGTAGCGGACAGGGGGCCCACGAGCAGTACTTC	CASSGQGAHEQYF
TRBV29-1	NA	TRBJ2-7	once	TGCAGCGTGCGGGTCAGCTACGAGCAGTACTTC	CSVRVSYEQYF
TRBV2	NA	TRBJ1-5	NA	TGTGCCAGCAGTAGCGACAGGCTCCCAGATCAGCCCCAGCATTTT	CASSSDRLPDQPQHF
TRBV7-2	NA	TRBJ2-7	NA	TGTGCCAGCAGCTTACTATACGAGCAGTACTTC	CASSLLYEQYF
TRBV27	NA	TRBJ2-7	NA	TGTGCCAGCAGTTTATATGGGGGGAGCTCCTACGAGCAGTACTTC	CASSLYGGSSYEQYF
TRBV4-1	TRBD2	TRBJ2-3	NA	TGCGCCAGCAGCCAAGAGTTCGGGAGGGGGGCAGATACGCAGTATTTT	CASSQEFGRGADTQYF
TRBV6-5	NA	TRBJ1-3	NA	TGTGCCAGCAGTCCTCGGGGTTACTCTGGAAACACCATATATTTT	CASSPRGYSGNTIYF
TRBV5-1	TRBD1	TRBJ2-1	once	TGCGCCAGCAGCTGGACCCCTCGTAGGGACAGACTGACAAGCTCCTACAATGAGCAGTTCTTC	CASSWTPRRDRLTSSYNEQFF
TRBV11-1	TRBD2	TRBJ2-1	NA	TGTGCCAGCAGCTTACGAGGGACTAGCGGGAGGGTTAACAATGAGCAGTTCTTC	CASSLRGTSGRVNNEQFF
TRBV5-1	TRBD2	TRBJ2-7	NA	TGCGCCAGCAGTAGCGGGAGCGAGGACGAGCAGTACTTC	CASSSGSEDEQYF
TRBV6-1	TRBD1	TRBJ2-3	NA	TGTGCCAGCAGTGTGGGGGACAGGGACGCAGATACGCAGTATTTT	CASSVGDRDADTQYF
TRBV7-2	NA	TRBJ1-1	NA	TGTGCCAGCAGCCGCAATTTAAGACAGGAAGCTTTCTTT	CASSRNLRQEAFF
TRBV19	TRBD1	TRBJ2-4	NA	TGTGCCAGTAGGGGACAGGGGGCTGAATCCAAAAACATTCAGTACTTC	CASRGQGAESKNIQYF
TRBV5-4	TRBD1	TRBJ1-4	NA	TGTGCCAGCAGCCCCGGGACAGGGCCGAATGAAAAACTGTTTTTT	CASSPGTGPNEKLFF
TRBV10-1	NA	TRBJ2-2	NA	TGCGCCAGCAGTGACGCTCGTCGGGACATCAACACCGGGGAGCTGTTTTTT	CASSDARRDINTGELFF
TRBV2	NA	TRBJ2-7	NA	TGTGCCAGCAGTGGTGGGGCTGCAGGGGCAGCCTACGAGCAGTACTTC	CASSGGAAGAAYEQYF
TRBV7-2	TRBD2	TRBJ2-3	NA	TGTGCCAGCAGCTTAGGATCTAGCGGGAGGGTTACAGATACGCAGTATTTT	CASSLGSSGRVTDTQYF
TRBV5-4	NA	TRBJ1-1	NA	TGTGCCAGCTCCCAGGGGAGCACTGAAGCTTTCTTT	CASSQGSTEAFF
TRBV4-1	TRBD1	TRBJ1-2	NA	TGCGCCAGCAGCCAACTAGCGGCCGGGACAGGGAATGGCTACACCTTC	CASSQLAAGTGNGYTF
TRBV6-1	TRBD1	TRBJ2-7	NA	TGTGCCAGCGACAGGGACTCCTACGAGCAGTACTTC	CASDRDSYEQYF
TRBV6-6	TRBD1	TRBJ2-1	NA	TGTGCCAGCAGACCGGGACAGGGGGCCTCCGATGGGACGTTCTTC	CASRPGQGASDGTFF
TRBV6-5	TRBD1	TRBJ2-7	NA	TGTGCCAGCAGACCGGGACAGGGTGGCCACGAGCAGTACTTC	CASRPGQGGHEQYF
TRBV6-5	NA	TRBJ1-1	NA	TGTGCCAGCAGTTACTTCGACAGGAACACTGAAGCTTTCTTT	CASSYFDRNTEAFF